This T cell receptor (beta chain) was captured by sequencing in a study of vaccination effects on CD4 cells after COVID-19. The wider study: Subjects were given two BNT162b2 or mRNA-1273 vaccine doses.

Notes on this clone: The antigen is not known.

Expansion of antigen-specific CD4+ T cells with viral peptide pools was carried out by the ViraFEST assay before sequencing. Investigators separated out CD4+ T cells once more than nine days of culture had passed. Negative nucleocapsid antibody tests before and after vaccination confirmed no previous SARS-CoV-2 infection. Approximately 1.9 million PBMC per well were cultured with approximately 10 IU/ml IL-2 and roughly 10 ug/ml peptides. Half the medium was swapped for IL-2 medium on days 3 and 7. Some clones are missing from TCRdb's copy, which holds only in-frame ones; the method was immunoSEQ multiplex PCR. Among about 21,000 clones listed, over 60% were seen once. This sequence originates from a human donor who received a COVID-19 vaccine. The sample consisted of CD4+ T cells from PBMCs cultured with HCoV-NL63 spike peptides, taken before COVID-19 vaccination.

The DNA for the CDR3 is TGTGCCAGCACCTCCCTGGGACGGGGACAAGAGACCCAGTACTTC. Protein product: CASTSLGRGQETQYF. V is TRBV5-6 and J is TRBJ2-5; D is perhaps TRBD1 or TRBD2 (5 bases each). Per germline, CDR1 SGHDT and CDR2 YYEEEE. The CDR3 contains 15 residues. V was pared by 6 bases and J by 2 bases, with 17 bases between.